What follows are 4 T cell receptor beta chains derived from one specimen sequenced in a study of blood T cell repertoires in COVID-19. The data were produced by immunoSEQ multiplex PCR, yet TCRdb's version contains in-frame clones alone and is incomplete. This sample yields about 210,000 clones, of which approximately 82% are seen a single time; less than 3.5% belongs to the top ten. The source material was peripheral blood. All receptors derive from a man over 45 with active or convalescent COVID-19.

CDR3 DNA: TGTGCCTGGGCCCCCGGCGACAGGGAGGTCTATGGCTACACCTTC. This translates into CAWAPGDREVYGYTF. The chain has TRBV30 and TRBJ1-2; 7 nucleotides match TRBD1. Unmatched junction bases numbered 13, after V lost 5 bases and J lost 4 bases. This CDR3 comprises 15 residues. Germline V gene lookup returns CDR1 GTSNPN and CDR2 SVGIG (reference sequence). Using reference TRBV30 and TRBJ1-2 for the parts outside the CDR3, the full variable domain is SQTIHQWPATLVQPVGSPLSLECTVEGTSNPNLYWYRQAAGRGLQLLFYSVGIGQISSEVPQNLSASRPQDRQFILSSKKLLLSDSGFYLCAWAPGDREVYGYTFGSGTRLTVV.

V usage is TRBV14 and J usage is TRBJ2-3, with 8 bases identical to TRBD1. The length of the CDR3 is 17 residues. Germline V lookup: CDR1 SGHDN, CDR2 FVKESK. J was trimmed by 2 bases and V by 0 bases; bases with no gene match: 7. CDR3 in DNA: TGTGCCAGCAGCCAAGACCTGCAGGGGGCAAACACAGATACGCAGTATTTT. This gives the protein CASSQDLQGANTDTQYF.

The rearrangement links TRBV28 to TRBJ1-3; 8 positions agree with TRBD1. The V gene end was trimmed by 3 bases and the J gene end by 0 bases; junction bases not matched to a gene: 1. From germline, CDR1 is MDHEN and CDR2 SYDVKM. This CDR3 spans 15 amino acids. CDR3 residues: CASSFTGGSGNTIYF. In DNA form, the CDR3 reads TGTGCCAGCAGTTTCACAGGGGGCTCTGGAAACACCATATATTTT.

This rearrangement joins TRBV7-2 to TRBJ2-1; the match to TRBD1 covers 9 bases. Per the germline V gene, CDR1 is SGHTA and CDR2 is FQGNSA. The ends lost 2 bases at V and 4 bases at J; junction bases unmatched: 6. CDR3 length: 16 residues. CDR3 bases: TGTGCCAGCAGCTTACCTGGACAGGGGAGGTACAATGAGCAGTTCTTC. It specifies CASSLPGQGRYNEQFF.